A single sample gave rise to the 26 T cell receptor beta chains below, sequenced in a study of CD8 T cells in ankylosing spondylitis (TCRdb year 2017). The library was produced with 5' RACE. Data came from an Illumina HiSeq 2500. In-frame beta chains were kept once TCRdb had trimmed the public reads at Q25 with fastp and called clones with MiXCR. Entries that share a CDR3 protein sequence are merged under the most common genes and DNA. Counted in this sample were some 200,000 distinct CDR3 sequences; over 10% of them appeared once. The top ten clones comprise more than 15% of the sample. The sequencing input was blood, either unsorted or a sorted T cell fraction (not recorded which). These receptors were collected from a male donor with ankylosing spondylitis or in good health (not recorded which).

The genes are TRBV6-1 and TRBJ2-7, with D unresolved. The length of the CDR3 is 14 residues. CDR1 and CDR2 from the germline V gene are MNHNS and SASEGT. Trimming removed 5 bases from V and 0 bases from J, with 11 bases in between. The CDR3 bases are TGTGCCAGCAGTCGTTCCGACGGCTCCTACGAGCAGTACTTC. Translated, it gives CASSRSDGSYEQYF.

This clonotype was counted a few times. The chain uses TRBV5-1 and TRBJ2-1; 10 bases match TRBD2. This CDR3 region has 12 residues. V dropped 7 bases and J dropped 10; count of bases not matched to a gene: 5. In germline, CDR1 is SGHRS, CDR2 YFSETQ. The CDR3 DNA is TGCGCCAGCTCCCTAGCGGGGGCCGAGCAGTTCTTC. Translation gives CASSLAGAEQFF. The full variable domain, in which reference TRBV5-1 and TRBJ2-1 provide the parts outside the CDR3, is KAGVTQTPRYLIKTRGQQVTLSCSPISGHRSVSWYQQTPGQGLQFLFEYFSETQRNKGNFPGRFSGRQFSNSRSEMNVSTLELGDSALYLCASSLAGAEQFFGPGTRLTVL.

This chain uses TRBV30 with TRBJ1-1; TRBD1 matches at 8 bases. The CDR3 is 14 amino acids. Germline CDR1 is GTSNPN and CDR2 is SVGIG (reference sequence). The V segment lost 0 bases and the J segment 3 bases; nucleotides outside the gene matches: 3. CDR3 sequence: CAWSVGTGDTEAFF. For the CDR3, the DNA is TGTGCCTGGAGTGTCGGGACAGGCGACACTGAAGCTTTCTTT. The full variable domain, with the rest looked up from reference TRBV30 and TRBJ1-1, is SQTIHQWPATLVQPVGSPLSLECTVEGTSNPNLYWYRQAAGRGLQLLFYSVGIGQISSEVPQNLSASRPQDRQFILSSKKLLLSDSGFYLCAWSVGTGDTEAFFGQGTRLTVV.

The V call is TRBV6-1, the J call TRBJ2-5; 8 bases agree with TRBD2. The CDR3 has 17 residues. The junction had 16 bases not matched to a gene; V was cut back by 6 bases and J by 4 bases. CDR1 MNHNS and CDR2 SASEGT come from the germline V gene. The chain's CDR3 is CASRQVWAGGSLETQYF. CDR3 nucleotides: TGTGCCAGCAGACAGGTTTGGGCGGGAGGAAGTCTAGAGACCCAGTACTTC.

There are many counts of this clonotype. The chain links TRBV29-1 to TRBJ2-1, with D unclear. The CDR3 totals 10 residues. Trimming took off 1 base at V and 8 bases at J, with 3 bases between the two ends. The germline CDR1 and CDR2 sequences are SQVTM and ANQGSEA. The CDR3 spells CSVEVDEQFF. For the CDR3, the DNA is TGCAGCGTTGAAGTAGATGAGCAGTTCTTC.

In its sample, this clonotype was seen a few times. The CDR3 DNA reads TGTGCCAGTAGTATAGGACCCGGGACAGCCTACGAGCAGTACTTC. It translates to CASSIGPGTAYEQYF. The chain uses TRBV19 and TRBJ2-7; TRBD1 matches 7 bases. The V segment lost 1 base and the J segment 2 bases; nucleotides outside the gene matches: 5. Germline V gives CDR1 LNHDA, CDR2 SQIVND (reference sequence). This CDR3 is built from 15 residues. Drawing the rest from reference TRBV19 and TRBJ2-7, the complete variable domain is DGGITQSPKYLFRKEGQNVTLSCEQNLNHDAMYWYRQDPGQGLRLIYYSQIVNDFQKGDIAEGYSVSREKKESFPLTVTSAQKNPTAFYLCASSIGPGTAYEQYFGPGTRLTVT.

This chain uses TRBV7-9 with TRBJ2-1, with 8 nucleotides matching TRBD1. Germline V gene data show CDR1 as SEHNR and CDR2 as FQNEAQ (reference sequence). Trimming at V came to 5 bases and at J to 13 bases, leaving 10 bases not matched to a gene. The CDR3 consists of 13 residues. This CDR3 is CASSGSRGPRQFF. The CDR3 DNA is TGTGCCAGCAGCGGGAGCAGGGGGCCACGACAGTTCTTC.

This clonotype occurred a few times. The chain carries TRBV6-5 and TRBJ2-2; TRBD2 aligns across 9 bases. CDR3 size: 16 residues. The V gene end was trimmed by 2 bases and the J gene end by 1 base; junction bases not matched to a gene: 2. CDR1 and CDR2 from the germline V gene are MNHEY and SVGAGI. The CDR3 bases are TGTGCCAGCAGTTACACGACTAGCGGGAACACCGGGGAGCTGTTTTTT. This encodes CASSYTTSGNTGELFF.

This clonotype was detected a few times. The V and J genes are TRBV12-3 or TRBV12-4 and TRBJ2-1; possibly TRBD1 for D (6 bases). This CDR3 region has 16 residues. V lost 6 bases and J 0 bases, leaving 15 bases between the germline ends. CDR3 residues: CASRRMTGSSYNEQFF. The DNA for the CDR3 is TGTGCCAGCAGACGGATGACAGGCAGCTCCTACAATGAGCAGTTCTTC.

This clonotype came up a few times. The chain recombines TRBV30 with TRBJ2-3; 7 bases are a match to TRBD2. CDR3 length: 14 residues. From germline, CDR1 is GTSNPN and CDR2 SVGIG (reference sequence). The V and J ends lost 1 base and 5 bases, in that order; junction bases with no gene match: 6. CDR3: CAWSGAGDQDTQYF. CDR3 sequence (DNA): TGTGCCTGGAGTGGGGCGGGAGACCAAGATACGCAGTATTTT.

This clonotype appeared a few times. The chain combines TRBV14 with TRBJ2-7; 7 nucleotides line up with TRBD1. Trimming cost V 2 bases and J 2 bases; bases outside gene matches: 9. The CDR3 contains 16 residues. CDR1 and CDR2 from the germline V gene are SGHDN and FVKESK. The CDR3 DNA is TGTGCCAGCAGCCAAAGCCCCACAGGGGCCCCCTACGAGCAGTACTTC. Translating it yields CASSQSPTGAPYEQYF. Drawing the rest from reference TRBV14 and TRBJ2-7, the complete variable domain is EAGVTQFPSHSVIEKGQTVTLRCDPISGHDNLYWYRRVMGKEIKFLLHFVKESKQDESGMPNNRFLAERTGGTYSTLKVQPAELEDSGVYFCASSQSPTGAPYEQYFGPGTRLTVT.

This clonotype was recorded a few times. The CDR3 DNA reads as TGTGCCATCAGTCCGGGAGGGCCTAGAGATACGCAGTATTTT. Translated: CAISPGGPRDTQYF. This chain connects TRBV10-3 to TRBJ2-3; 8 nucleotides line up with TRBD2. The germline V gene encodes CDR1 ENHRY and CDR2 SYGVKD. The CDR3 runs 14 residues. J gave up 5 bases and V 5 bases, and 6 bases lay outside the gene matches.

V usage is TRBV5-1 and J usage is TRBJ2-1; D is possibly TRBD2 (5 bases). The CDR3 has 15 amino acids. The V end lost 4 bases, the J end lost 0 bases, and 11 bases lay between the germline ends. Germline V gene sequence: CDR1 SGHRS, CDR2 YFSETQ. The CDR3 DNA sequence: TGCGCCAGCAGCGAGGACTCGAGCTCCTACAATGAGCAGTTCTTC. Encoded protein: CASSEDSSSYNEQFF.

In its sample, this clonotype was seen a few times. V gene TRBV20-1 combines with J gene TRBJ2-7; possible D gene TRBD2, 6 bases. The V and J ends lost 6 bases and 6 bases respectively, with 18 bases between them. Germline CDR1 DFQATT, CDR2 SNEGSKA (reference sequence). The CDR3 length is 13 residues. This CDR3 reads CSAAIGGSGEQYF. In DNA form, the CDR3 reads TGCAGTGCCGCTATAGGAGGGAGCGGCGAGCAGTACTTC.

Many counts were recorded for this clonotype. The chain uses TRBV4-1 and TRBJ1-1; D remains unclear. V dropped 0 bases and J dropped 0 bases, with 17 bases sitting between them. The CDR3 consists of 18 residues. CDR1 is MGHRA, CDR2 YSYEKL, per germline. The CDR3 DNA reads TGCGCCAGCAGCCAAGAAGGGTGGATTTGGGATTTGAACACTGAAGCTTTCTTT. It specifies CASSQEGWIWDLNTEAFF.

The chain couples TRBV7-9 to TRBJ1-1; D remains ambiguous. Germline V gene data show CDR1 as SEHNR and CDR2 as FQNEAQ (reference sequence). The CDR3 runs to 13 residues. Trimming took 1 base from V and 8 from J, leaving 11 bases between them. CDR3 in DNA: TGTGCCAGCAGCTTAGAACCGGAGGGAGAAGCTTTCTTT. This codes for CASSLEPEGEAFF.

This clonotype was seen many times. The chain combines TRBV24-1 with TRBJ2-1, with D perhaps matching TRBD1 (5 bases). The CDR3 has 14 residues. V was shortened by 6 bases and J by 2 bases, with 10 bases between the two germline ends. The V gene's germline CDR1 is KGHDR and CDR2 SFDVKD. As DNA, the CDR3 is TGTGCCACCAGTAAGGGGCACCCCTACAATGAGCAGTTCTTC. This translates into CATSKGHPYNEQFF.

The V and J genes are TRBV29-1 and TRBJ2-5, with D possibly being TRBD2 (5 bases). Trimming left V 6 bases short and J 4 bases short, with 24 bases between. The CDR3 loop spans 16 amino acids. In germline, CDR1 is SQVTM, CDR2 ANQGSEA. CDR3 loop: CSVNGKDLQRGETQYF. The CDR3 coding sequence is TGCAGCGTAAACGGGAAGGACCTTCAACGGGGAGAGACCCAGTACTTC.

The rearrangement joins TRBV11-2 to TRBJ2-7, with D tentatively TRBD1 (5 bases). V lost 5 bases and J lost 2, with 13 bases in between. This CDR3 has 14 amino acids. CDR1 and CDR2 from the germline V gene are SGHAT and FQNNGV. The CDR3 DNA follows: TGTGCCAGCAGCCTGGCAGGGCCGGCCTACGAGCAGTACTTC. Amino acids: CASSLAGPAYEQYF.

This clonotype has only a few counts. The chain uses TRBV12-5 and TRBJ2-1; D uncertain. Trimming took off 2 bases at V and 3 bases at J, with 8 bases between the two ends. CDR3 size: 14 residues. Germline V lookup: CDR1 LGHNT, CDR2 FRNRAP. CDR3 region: CASGLYGDYNEQFF. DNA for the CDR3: TGTGCTAGTGGTTTGTACGGTGACTACAATGAGCAGTTCTTC. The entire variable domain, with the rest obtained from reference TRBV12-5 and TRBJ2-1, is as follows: DARVTQTPRHKVTEMGQEVTMRCQPILGHNTVFWYRQTMMQGLELLAYFRNRAPLDDSGMPKDRFSAEMPDATLATLKIQPSEPRDSAVYFCASGLYGDYNEQFFGPGTRLTVL.

The CDR3 loop is CASTDRTEQFF. CDR3 in DNA: TGTGCCAGCACCGACCGGACAGAGCAGTTCTTC. The rearrangement joins TRBV7-9 to TRBJ2-1; D is possibly TRBD1 (5 bases). Trimming pared 7 bases from V and 10 bases from J, leaving 11 bases between. Germline lookup yields CDR1 SEHNR and CDR2 FQNEAQ (reference sequence). This CDR3 contains 11 residues.

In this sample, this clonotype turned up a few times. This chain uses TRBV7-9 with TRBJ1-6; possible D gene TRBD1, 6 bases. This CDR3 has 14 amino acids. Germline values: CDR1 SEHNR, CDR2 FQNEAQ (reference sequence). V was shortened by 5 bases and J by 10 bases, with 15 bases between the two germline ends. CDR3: CASSLDPTGSPLHF. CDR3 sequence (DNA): TGTGCCAGCAGCCTTGACCCCACAGGGTCACCCCTCCACTTT. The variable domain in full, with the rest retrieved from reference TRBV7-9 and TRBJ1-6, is DTGVSQNPRHKITKRGQNVTFRCDPISEHNRLYWYRQTLGQGPEFLTYFQNEAQLEKSRLLSDRFSAERPKGSFSTLEIQRTEQGDSAMYLCASSLDPTGSPLHFGNGTRLTVT.

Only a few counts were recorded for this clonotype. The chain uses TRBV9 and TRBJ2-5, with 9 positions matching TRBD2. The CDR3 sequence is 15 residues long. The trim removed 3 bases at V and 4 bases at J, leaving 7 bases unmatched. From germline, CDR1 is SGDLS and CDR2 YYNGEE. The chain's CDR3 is CASSAQRGVGETQYF. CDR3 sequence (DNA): TGTGCCAGCAGCGCCCAGCGGGGGGTAGGAGAGACCCAGTACTTC.

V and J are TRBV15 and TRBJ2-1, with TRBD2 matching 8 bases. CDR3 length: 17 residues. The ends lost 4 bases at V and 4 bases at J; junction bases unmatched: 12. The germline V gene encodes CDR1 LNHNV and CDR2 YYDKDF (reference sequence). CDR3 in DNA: TGTGCCACCAGCACAAGGACCCGGGGGGGATGGTACAATGAGCAGTTCTTC. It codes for CATSTRTRGGWYNEQFF. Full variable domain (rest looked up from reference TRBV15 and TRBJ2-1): DAMVIQNPRYQVTQFGKPVTLSCSQTLNHNVMYWYQQKSSQAPKLLFHYYDKDFNNEADTPDNFQSRRPNTSFCFLDIRSPGLGDTAMYLCATSTRTRGGWYNEQFFGPGTRLTVL.

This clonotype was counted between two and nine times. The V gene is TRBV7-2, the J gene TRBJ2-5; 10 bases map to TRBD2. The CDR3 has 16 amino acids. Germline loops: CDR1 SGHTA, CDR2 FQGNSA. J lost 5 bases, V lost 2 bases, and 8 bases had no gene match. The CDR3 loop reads CASSLLAGASRETQYF. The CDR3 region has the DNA TGTGCCAGCAGCTTACTAGCGGGGGCGTCTCGGGAGACCCAGTACTTC. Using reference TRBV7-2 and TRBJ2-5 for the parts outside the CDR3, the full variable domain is GAGVSQSPSNKVTEKGKDVELRCDPISGHTALYWYRQSLGQGLEFLIYFQGNSAPDKSGLPSDRFSAERTGGSVSTLTIQRTQQEDSAVYLCASSLLAGASRETQYFGPGTRLLVL.

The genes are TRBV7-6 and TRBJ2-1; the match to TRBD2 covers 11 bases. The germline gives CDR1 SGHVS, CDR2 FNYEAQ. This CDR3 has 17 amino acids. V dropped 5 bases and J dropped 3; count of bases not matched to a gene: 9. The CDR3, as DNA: TGTGCCAGCAGCCGTTTGACTAGCGGGATTAACTACAATGAGCAGTTCTTC. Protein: CASSRLTSGINYNEQFF. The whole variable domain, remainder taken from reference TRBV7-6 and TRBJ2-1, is GAGVSQSPRYKVTKRGQDVALRCDPISGHVSLYWYRQALGQGPEFLTYFNYEAQQDKSGLPNDRFSAERPEGSISTLTIQRTEQRDSAMYRCASSRLTSGINYNEQFFGPGTRLTVL.